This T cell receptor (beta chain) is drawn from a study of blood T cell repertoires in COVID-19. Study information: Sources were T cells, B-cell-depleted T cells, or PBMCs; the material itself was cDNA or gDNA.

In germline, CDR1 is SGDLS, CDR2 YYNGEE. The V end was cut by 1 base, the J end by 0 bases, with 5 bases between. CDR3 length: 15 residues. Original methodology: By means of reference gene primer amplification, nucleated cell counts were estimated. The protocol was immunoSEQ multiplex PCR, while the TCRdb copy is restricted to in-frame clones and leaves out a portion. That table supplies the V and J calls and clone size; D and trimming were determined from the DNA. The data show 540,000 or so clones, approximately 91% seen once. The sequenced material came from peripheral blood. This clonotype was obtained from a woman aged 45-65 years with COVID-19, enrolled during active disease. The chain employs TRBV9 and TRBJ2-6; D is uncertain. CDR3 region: CASSVSSSGANVLTF. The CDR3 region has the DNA TGTGCCAGCAGCGTATCTAGCTCTGGGGCCAACGTCCTGACTTTC.